The TCR beta chain described here comes from a study of blood T cell repertoires in COVID-19. The protocol was immunoSEQ multiplex PCR, while the TCRdb copy is restricted to in-frame clones and leaves out a portion. The repertoire includes about 210,000 clones, more than 85% of them detected once, and approximately 3% sits in the top ten. Trimming took 8 bases from V and 4 from J, leaving 8 bases between them. This CDR3 contains 11 residues. Sequencing was carried out using peripheral blood. This TCR came from a man between 60 and 75 years old with acute or convalescent COVID-19. V usage is TRBV12-3 or TRBV12-4 and J usage is TRBJ1-2; no firm D call. The CDR3 reads CASGRGYGYTF. CDR3 in DNA: TGTGCCAGCGGCAGAGGCTATGGCTACACCTTC.